Each of the 26 T cell receptor beta chains below was sequenced from the same sample in a study of control samples from healthy donors and cancer patients. Assay used: immunoSEQ multiplex PCR; TCRdb lists only in-frame clones, some missing. The sample contains some 30,000 clones, 91% of which appear only once. Specimen: PBMCs. The receptors stem from a man aged 50 or older with lung cancer.

This chain connects TRBV5-5 to TRBJ1-2, with D uncertain. V lost 2 bases and J 4 bases, leaving 6 bases between the germline ends. The CDR3 consists of 12 residues. Germline CDR1 and CDR2: SGHKS and YYEKEE (reference sequence). CDR3 nucleotides: TGTGCCAGCAGCTTAACAGTCTATGGCTACACCTTC. Translating gives CASSLTVYGYTF. The complete variable domain, with remaining parts taken from reference TRBV5-5 and TRBJ1-2, reads DAGVTQSPTHLIKTRGQQVTLRCSPISGHKSVSWYQQVLGQGPQFIFQYYEKEERGRGNFPDRFSARQFPNYSSELNVNALLLGDSALYLCASSLTVYGYTFGSGTRLTVV.

The CDR3 here is CASSPDRGINEQFF. The CDR3 nucleotides read TGCGCCAGCAGCCCGGACAGGGGTATCAATGAGCAGTTCTTC. This chain joins TRBV5-1 and TRBJ2-1, with 9 bases lining up with TRBD1. Unmatched junction bases numbered 5, after V lost 4 bases and J lost 6 bases. In germline, CDR1 is SGHRS, CDR2 YFSETQ. The CDR3 contains 14 residues. Drawing the rest from reference TRBV5-1 and TRBJ2-1, the complete variable domain is KAGVTQTPRYLIKTRGQQVTLSCSPISGHRSVSWYQQTPGQGLQFLFEYFSETQRNKGNFPGRFSGRQFSNSRSEMNVSTLELGDSALYLCASSPDRGINEQFFGPGTRLTVL.

The gene calls are TRBV4-3 and TRBJ2-3; 7 bases agree with TRBD2. The J segment lost 0 bases and the V segment lost 1 base, leaving 4 bases of the junction unmatched. CDR1 and CDR2 (germline): LGHNA, YSLEER. This CDR3 is 16 amino acids long. The CDR3 protein is CASSQGAGHSTDTQYF. For the CDR3, the DNA is TGCGCCAGCAGCCAAGGAGCGGGGCATAGCACAGATACGCAGTATTTT.

This clone was detected once. The chain has TRBV18 and TRBJ1-1; unclear D gene. CDR1 is KGHSH, CDR2 LQKENI, per germline. The CDR3 sequence is 12 residues long. With 4 bases removed from V and 7 bases from J, the gap between germline ends came to 10 bases. DNA of the CDR3: TGTGCCAGCTCACTACCGCAGAATGAAGCTTTCTTT. This gives the protein CASSLPQNEAFF. Combining the CDR3 with reference TRBV18 and TRBJ1-1 gives the whole variable domain NAGVMQNPRHLVRRRGQEARLRCSPMKGHSHVYWYRQLPEEGLKFMVYLQKENIIDESGMPKERFSAEFPKEGPSILRIQQVVRGDSAAYFCASSLPQNEAFFGQGTRLTVV.

About this clone: Other nucleotide sequences from this sample produce the same CDR3. The rearrangement links TRBV7-3 to TRBJ2-5, with 8 bases aligning to TRBD2. Trimming took 5 bases from V and 9 from J; bases not matched to a gene: 11. The germline V gene encodes CDR1 SGHTA and CDR2 FQGTGA. CDR3 length: 14 amino acids. CDR3 sequence reads: CASSKGAGGAAQYF. The CDR3 DNA sequence: TGTGCCAGCAGCAAGGGTGCCGGGGGGGCCGCCCAGTACTTC.

V is TRBV5-4 and J is TRBJ2-3; TRBD2 matches at 8 bases. The CDR3 covers 16 residues. Germline V gives CDR1 SGHNT, CDR2 YYREEE (reference sequence). The J segment lost 4 bases and the V segment lost 4 bases, leaving 11 bases of the junction unmatched. In DNA, the CDR3 is TGTGCCAGCAGCCCGGGGGGGGGTATGGCCCCAGATACGCAGTATTTT. The encoded protein is CASSPGGGMAPDTQYF. The variable domain in full, completed from reference TRBV5-4 and TRBJ2-3, reads ETGVTQSPTHLIKTRGQQVTLRCSSQSGHNTVSWYQQALGQGPQFIFQYYREEENGRGNFPPRFSGLQFPNYSSELNVNALELDDSALYLCASSPGGGMAPDTQYFGPGTRLTVL.

The V gene is TRBV3-1 (or the pseudogene TRBV3-2), the J gene TRBJ1-4, with 9 bases fitting TRBD1. J gave up 8 bases and V 4 bases, and 17 bases lay outside the gene matches. Germline CDR1 and CDR2: LGHDT and YNNKEL (reference sequence). The CDR3 is made up of 18 amino acids. The CDR3 protein is CASSRRSKDRQGGEKLFF. The CDR3 DNA is TGTGCCAGCAGCCGAAGATCCAAAGACCGACAGGGGGGCGAAAAACTGTTTTTT.

The chain combines TRBV18 with TRBJ1-6; the D is unclear. The germline CDR1 and CDR2 sequences are KGHSH and LQKENI. This CDR3 region has 16 residues. Trimming pared 6 bases from V and 5 bases from J, leaving 17 bases between. Written as DNA, the CDR3 is TGTGCCAGCTCCCAACCTCCGATGTCAAATAATTCACCCCTCCACTTT. This sequence encodes CASSQPPMSNNSPLHF.

The V call is TRBV18, the J call TRBJ1-5; no definite D call. The length of the CDR3 is 17 residues. V was shortened by 2 bases and J by 0 bases, with 14 bases between the two germline ends. Per germline, CDR1 KGHSH and CDR2 LQKENI. The CDR3 reads CASSPERAGYSNQPQHF. The CDR3 nucleotides are TGTGCCAGCTCACCAGAAAGGGCTGGTTATAGCAATCAGCCCCAGCATTTT.

The chain recombines TRBV2 with TRBJ2-7, with D possibly matching TRBD1 (6 bases). The CDR3 covers 17 residues. V was trimmed by 5 bases and J by 0 bases, leaving 20 bases between them. The germline V gene has CDR1 SNHLY and CDR2 FYNNEI. CDR3 sequence reads: CASSPPRTDSSSYEQYF. CDR3 DNA: TGTGCCAGCAGTCCCCCAAGGACAGATTCCAGCTCCTACGAGCAGTACTTC.

The J gene is TRBJ2-5, the V gene TRBV7-8; TRBD1 might be the D (5 bases). This CDR3 region has 14 residues. With 5 bases removed from V and 5 bases from J, the gap between germline ends came to 15 bases. Per the germline V gene, CDR1 is SGHVS and CDR2 is FQNEAQ. CDR3 in amino acids: CASSVGVKSETQYF. As DNA, the CDR3 is TGTGCCAGCAGCGTAGGGGTTAAATCGGAGACCCAGTACTTC.

This clone was seen once. As DNA, the CDR3 is TGTGCCAGCAATGGAAGGGGGCGTGGAACCGGGGAGCTGTTTTTT. Translating gives CASNGRGRGTGELFF. V gene TRBV14 combines with J gene TRBJ2-2, with 7 bases lining up with TRBD1. This CDR3 has 15 residues. V dropped 7 bases and J dropped 5; count of bases not matched to a gene: 10. Germline CDR1 and CDR2: SGHDN and FVKESK. The full variable domain, completed using reference TRBV14 and TRBJ2-2, is EAGVTQFPSHSVIEKGQTVTLRCDPISGHDNLYWYRRVMGKEIKFLLHFVKESKQDESGMPNNRFLAERTGGTYSTLKVQPAELEDSGVYFCASNGRGRGTGELFFGEGSRLTVL.

V usage is TRBV5-1 and J usage is TRBJ2-7; 7 nucleotides agree with TRBD1. J gave up 6 bases and V 1 base, and 4 bases lay outside the gene matches. The V gene's germline CDR1 is SGHRS and CDR2 YFSETQ. CDR3 length: 13 amino acids. The CDR3 DNA follows: TGCGCCAGCAGCTTGACAGGGGTGAGCGAGCAGTACTTC. Translating it yields CASSLTGVSEQYF.

This rearrangement joins TRBV3-1 (or the pseudogene TRBV3-2) to TRBJ2-3, with 9 positions matching TRBD2. Germline CDR1 is LGHDT and CDR2 is YNNKEL (reference sequence). This CDR3 comprises 17 residues. The V and J ends lost 4 bases and 0 bases, in that order; junction bases with no gene match: 8. As DNA, the CDR3 is TGTGCCAGCAGCCGCGCGGGGGGGGTCGCTAGCACAGATACGCAGTATTTT. Residues: CASSRAGGVASTDTQYF.

The chain carries TRBV5-1 and TRBJ2-2; possibly TRBD1 or TRBD2 for D (5 bases each). Between the trimmed V and J ends, which lost 3 bases and 3 bases, there was a span of 12 bases. Per germline, CDR1 SGHRS and CDR2 YFSETQ. The CDR3 sequence is 15 residues long. The CDR3 region has the DNA TGCGCCAGCAGCTCGGGGACGGCGGACACCGGGGAGCTGTTTTTT. It encodes CASSSGTADTGELFF.

In this sample, this clone turned up a few times. DNA for the CDR3: TGTGCCAGCAGCTCGACGGGACTAGCGGGGGAAGAGACCCAGTACTTC. Translated: CASSSTGLAGEETQYF. The genes are TRBV7-8 and TRBJ2-5, with 14 bases lining up with TRBD2. The length of the CDR3 is 16 residues. From germline, CDR1 is SGHVS and CDR2 FQNEAQ. With 4 bases clipped from V and 3 bases from J, the junction kept 4 bases outside the gene matches.

J is TRBJ1-1 and V is TRBV14; no definite D call. Germline assignment: CDR1 SGHDN and CDR2 FVKESK. The CDR3 sequence is 15 residues long. V was pared by 0 bases and J by 1 base, with 9 bases between. The CDR3 DNA sequence: TGTGCCAGCAGCCAAGATCGGGTCGGGAACACTGAAGCTTTCTTT. Protein sequence: CASSQDRVGNTEAFF. Full variable domain (missing parts from reference TRBV14 and TRBJ1-1): EAGVTQFPSHSVIEKGQTVTLRCDPISGHDNLYWYRRVMGKEIKFLLHFVKESKQDESGMPNNRFLAERTGGTYSTLKVQPAELEDSGVYFCASSQDRVGNTEAFFGQGTRLTVV.

V is TRBV6-5 and J is TRBJ1-1; no firm D call. The CDR3 runs 14 residues. Trimming shortened V by 3 bases and J by 0 bases, and 8 bases separated the two germline ends. Germline V gene sequence: CDR1 MNHEY, CDR2 SVGAGI. The CDR3 region is CASSYSDLNTEAFF. CDR3 bases: TGTGCCAGCAGTTATTCCGACCTGAACACTGAAGCTTTCTTT.

This sequence joins TRBV2 and TRBJ2-3; TRBD2 is a possible D gene (6 bases). V was shortened by 3 bases and J by 1 base, with 11 bases between the two germline ends. The CDR3 length is 15 residues. Germline V gene lookup returns CDR1 SNHLY and CDR2 FYNNEI. This CDR3 is CASSEEGVGTDTQYF. The CDR3 DNA sequence: TGTGCCAGCAGTGAGGAGGGCGTGGGCACAGATACGCAGTATTTT.

The V and J genes are TRBV6-5 and TRBJ2-7, with D possibly TRBD2 on 6 matching bases. The CDR3 runs 13 residues. CDR1 and CDR2 (germline): MNHEY, SVGAGI. Trimming shortened V by 2 bases and J by 3 bases, and 8 bases separated the two germline ends. For the CDR3, the DNA is TGTGCCAGCAGTTACGGGAGGCGCTACGAGCAGTACTTC. This encodes CASSYGRRYEQYF.

This clone was seen a single time. The rearrangement links TRBV2 to TRBJ2-6, with D possibly TRBD1 on 6 matching bases. From germline, CDR1 is SNHLY and CDR2 FYNNEI. The CDR3 runs 16 residues. Trimming shortened V by 6 bases and J by 2 bases, and 14 bases separated the two germline ends. CDR3 in amino acids: CASSAIWGPGANVLTF. DNA of the CDR3: TGTGCCAGCAGCGCCATTTGGGGGCCTGGGGCCAACGTCCTGACTTTC.

As DNA, the CDR3 is TGTGCCAGCTCCCGGCAGGGATTGAAGGGAGGAACTGAAGCTTTCTTT. This sequence encodes CASSRQGLKGGTEAFF. The chain uses TRBV18 and TRBJ1-1, with a weak D call TRBD1 (5 bases). Germline lookup yields CDR1 KGHSH and CDR2 LQKENI. With 6 bases removed from V and 5 bases from J, the gap between germline ends came to 22 bases. This CDR3 is 16 amino acids long.

A single count supports this clone. The chain carries TRBV24-1 and TRBJ2-1, with TRBD1 as a possible D gene (6 bases). The V and J ends lost 3 bases and 5 bases respectively, with 16 bases between them. CDR1 KGHDR and CDR2 SFDVKD come from the germline V gene. The CDR3 contains 16 residues. The CDR3 loop reads CATSDTGNPYNNEQFF. CDR3 in DNA: TGTGCCACCAGTGATACAGGGAACCCGTACAACAATGAGCAGTTCTTC.

The chain links TRBV18 to TRBJ2-3, with D possibly matching TRBD2 (6 bases). The CDR3 covers 16 residues. V shed 3 bases and J shed 2 bases, with 15 bases lying between them. Per the germline V gene, CDR1 is KGHSH and CDR2 is LQKENI. The CDR3 sequence: CASSPTSGRPTDTQYF. CDR3 nucleotides: TGTGCCAGCTCACCGACGAGCGGGCGGCCCACAGATACGCAGTATTTT.

The chain carries TRBV2 and TRBJ1-2; 8 bases align to TRBD1. With 4 bases clipped from V and 9 bases from J, the junction kept 1 base outside the gene matches. Germline-derived CDR1 and CDR2 are SNHLY and FYNNEI. There are 11 residues in the CDR3. The CDR3 DNA is TGTGCCAGCAGTGGACAGGGGCGCTACACCTTC. Translation: CASSGQGRYTF.

The V call is TRBV29-1, the J call TRBJ1-2; 9 positions match TRBD1. This CDR3 contains 13 residues. V lost 7 bases to trimming and J lost 8 bases; unmatched junction nucleotides: 11. Germline CDR1 SQVTM, CDR2 ANQGSEA. The CDR3 DNA sequence: TGCAGCGCGCCGGGACAGGGAAATAGCGGCTACACCTTC. Its translation is CSAPGQGNSGYTF.